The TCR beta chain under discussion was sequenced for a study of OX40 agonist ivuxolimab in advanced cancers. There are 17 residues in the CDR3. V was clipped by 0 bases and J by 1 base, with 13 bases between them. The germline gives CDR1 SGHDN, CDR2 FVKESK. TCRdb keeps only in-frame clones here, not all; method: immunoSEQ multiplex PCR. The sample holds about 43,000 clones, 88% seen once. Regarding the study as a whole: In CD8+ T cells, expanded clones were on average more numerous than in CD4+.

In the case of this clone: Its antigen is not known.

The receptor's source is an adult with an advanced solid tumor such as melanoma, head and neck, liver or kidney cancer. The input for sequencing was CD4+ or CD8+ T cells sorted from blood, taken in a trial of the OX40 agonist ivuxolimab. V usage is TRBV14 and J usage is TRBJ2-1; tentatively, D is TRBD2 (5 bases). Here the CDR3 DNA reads TGTGCCAGCAGCCAAGAGGCAGGACTGACTTCCTACAATGAGCAGTTCTTC. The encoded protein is CASSQEAGLTSYNEQFF.